This TCR beta chain was obtained from a study of T-cell reconstitution after alpha-beta-depleted transplantation in children. Study findings and constraints: Several hundred graft clones that had expanded were reportedly the source of alpha-beta T cells about two months after transplant.

Points on this clonotype: Its specificity is unknown.

Deletions cut 6 bases from V and 2 bases from J, with 19 bases between. The CDR3 sequence is 16 residues long. Preparing the TCRbeta library involved the use of unique molecular identifiers. TCRdb redid the calling of the PCR reads with MiXCR, one entry per CDR3 protein. The sample lists hundreds of thousands of distinct CDR3 sequences, approximately 12% occurring once. The material was PBMCs, mostly from graft donor cells, obtained 360 days after TCRalphabeta/CD19-depleted stem cell transplant. This TCR was sampled from a male patient younger than 18 who had a stem cell transplant for acute myeloid leukemia, so the T cells may come from the graft donor. The rearrangement uses TRBV12-3 or TRBV12-4 and TRBJ1-1, with D possibly TRBD1 on 6 matching bases. CDR3 sequence: CASSLFSGTSNTEAFF. The CDR3 bases are TGTGCCAGCAGCTTATTTTCCGGGACAAGTAACACTGAAGCTTTCTTT.